Below, one T cell receptor (beta chain) is given with its context. The target antigen is unknown. The study used a library that attached unique molecular identifiers to individual cDNA molecules. In the original analysis: A per-sample median of 95,638 TCRs was observed, with a range of about 20,000 to 700,000. TCRdb independently ran MiXCR on the reads; one entry per CDR3 protein. For this entry, the V and J calls and clone size follow TCRdb and not the study's own pipeline. There are around 120,000 distinct CDR3 sequences in the sample; 8.5% to 9% occur only once, and roughly 1.3% lies in the top ten. Total RNA came from unfractionated whole blood. There are 16 residues in the CDR3. Trimming at V came to 1 base and at J to 4 bases, leaving 10 bases not matched to a gene. The germline CDR1 and CDR2 sequences are DFQATT and SNEGSKA (reference sequence). This entry comes from a study of human T cells and chemical hapten exposure. The study, taken as a whole, reports: Among TCRs, those above 1 in 1000 frequency were unaffected by DPC sensitization.

V and J are TRBV20-1 and TRBJ1-5; TRBD1 matches at 7 bases. Material: whole blood. The TCR was taken from a human donor in good health. Some clones in this sample may be carry-over from other donors' samples. For the CDR3, the DNA is TGCAGTGCTAGAGCTCCCAGTTTGACAGGGAATCAGCCCCAGCATTTT. Protein: CSARAPSLTGNQPQHF.